This T cell receptor beta chain was captured by sequencing in a study of blood T cell repertoires in COVID-19. Study-wide background: COVID-19 samples collected from the United States, Italy and Spain covered acute and convalescent phases. The analysed material was cDNA or gDNA that came from T cells, B-cell-depleted T cells, or PBMCs.

As originally analysed: Reference gene primer amplification yielded estimated nucleated cell counts. The table came from immunoSEQ multiplex PCR; TCRdb's copy has only in-frame clones and leaves some out. V and J calls and clone size are given by that table; D and trimming were obtained from the DNA. The sample records roughly 120,000 clones, about 91% being singletons. V was trimmed by 3 bases and J by 1 base, leaving 15 bases between them. Germline assignment: CDR1 KGHDR and CDR2 SFDVKD. This CDR3 is 17 amino acids long. This receptor was identified in a woman between 50 and 59 years old with active or convalescent COVID-19. The chain recombines TRBV24-1 with TRBJ2-1, with D possibly being TRBD2 (5 bases). The material sequenced was peripheral blood. CDR3 coding DNA: TGTGCCACCAGTGATGTTGCCGGGATACTTTCCTACAATGAGCAGTTCTTC. Translated: CATSDVAGILSYNEQFF.